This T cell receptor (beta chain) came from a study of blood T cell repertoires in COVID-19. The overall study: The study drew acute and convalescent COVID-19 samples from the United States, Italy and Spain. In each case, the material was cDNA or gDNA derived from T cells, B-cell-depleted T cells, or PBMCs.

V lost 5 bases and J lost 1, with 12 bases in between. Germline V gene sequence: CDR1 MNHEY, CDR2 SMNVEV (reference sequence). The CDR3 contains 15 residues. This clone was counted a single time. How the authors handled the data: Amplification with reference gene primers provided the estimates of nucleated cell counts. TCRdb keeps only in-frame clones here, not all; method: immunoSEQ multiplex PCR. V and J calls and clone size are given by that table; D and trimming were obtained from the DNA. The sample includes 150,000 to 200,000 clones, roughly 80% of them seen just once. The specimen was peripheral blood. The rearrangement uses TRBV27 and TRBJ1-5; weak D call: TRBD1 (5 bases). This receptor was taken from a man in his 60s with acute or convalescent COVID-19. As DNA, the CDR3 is TGTGCCAGCAGTCCTCTGGGGCGCAGCAATCAGCCCCAGCATTTT. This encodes CASSPLGRSNQPQHF.